These 21 T cell receptor beta chains were all obtained from the same sample, sequenced in a study of blood T cell repertoires in COVID-19. Only in-frame clones appear in the TCRdb table, and some are missing; sequencing was by immunoSEQ multiplex PCR. The table has more than 300,000 clones, about nine tenths seen once. The sample consisted of peripheral blood. These receptors originate from a woman in her sixties or seventies with COVID-19, enrolled during active disease.

The V call is TRBV2, the J call TRBJ2-1, with D tentatively TRBD1 (5 bases). This CDR3 contains 15 residues. The V gene lost 5 bases and the J gene lost 3 bases, with 14 bases spanning the gap. CDR1 and CDR2 from the germline V gene are SNHLY and FYNNEI. The CDR3 region has the DNA TGTGCCAGCAGTCTTCTCGACAGACTCTACAATGAGCAGTTCTTC. Translating it yields CASSLLDRLYNEQFF.

This clone was recorded once. The J gene is TRBJ1-1, the V gene TRBV11-2, with D perhaps matching TRBD1 (5 bases). V dropped 1 base and J dropped 8 bases, with 14 bases sitting between them. CDR3 length: 14 residues. Germline CDR1 is SGHAT and CDR2 is FQNNGV. The CDR3: CASSLARLQGEAFF. CDR3 sequence (DNA): TGTGCCAGCAGCTTAGCACGACTTCAGGGCGAAGCTTTCTTT.

This clone turned up a few times. The V call is TRBV6-1, the J call TRBJ2-7, with D maybe TRBD1 (5 bases). Trimming took 3 bases from V and 1 from J, leaving 13 bases between them. Per the germline V gene, CDR1 is MNHNS and CDR2 is SASEGT. The CDR3 length is 15 residues. The CDR3 coding sequence is TGTGCCAGCAGTGATGCGACAGTCCTTTCCTACGAGCAGTACTTC. It translates to CASSDATVLSYEQYF.

The rearrangement uses TRBV28 and TRBJ1-2, with 12 bases aligning to TRBD1. There are 17 residues in the CDR3. CDR1 is MDHEN, CDR2 SYDVKM, per germline. The J segment lost 7 bases and the V segment lost 4 bases, leaving 13 bases of the junction unmatched. Written as DNA, the CDR3 is TGTGCCAGCAGTTCCTCACCCGGGACAGGGGGCATTGGTGGCTACACCTTC. This encodes CASSSSPGTGGIGGYTF.

The rearrangement links TRBV24-1 to TRBJ1-5; a weak D match, TRBD1 (5 bases). Trimming left V 8 bases short and J 5 bases short, with 18 bases between. The CDR3 runs 15 residues. The germline V gene has CDR1 KGHDR and CDR2 SFDVKD. The CDR3, as DNA: TGTGCCACCATGCCGGGGGGACGAGGTGATCAGCCCCAGCATTTT. Translated: CATMPGGRGDQPQHF.

J is TRBJ2-7 and V is TRBV4-1; TRBD1 matches 10 bases. There are 14 residues in the CDR3. Germline V gives CDR1 MGHRA, CDR2 YSYEKL. Losses at the gene ends were 1 base for V and 9 bases for J; bases not matched to a gene: 6. The CDR3 sequence is CASSQVGTGARQYF. The CDR3, as DNA: TGCGCCAGCAGCCAAGTGGGGACAGGGGCGCGGCAGTACTTC.

A single count supports this clone. The rearrangement uses TRBV5-1 and TRBJ1-5, with TRBD1 matching over 9 bases. Germline V CDR1 and CDR2: SGHRS, YFSETQ. The CDR3 spans 14 residues. Losses at the gene ends were 4 bases for V and 4 bases for J; bases not matched to a gene: 3. CDR3 sequence: CASSPGTGNQPQHF. In DNA, the CDR3 is TGCGCCAGCAGCCCTGGGACAGGGAATCAGCCCCAGCATTTT.

The chain couples TRBV12-2 to TRBJ1-1. TRBV12-2 is labeled a pseudogene. This CDR3 is built from 11 residues. CDR3 in amino acids: CASRLSVEAFF. CDR3 DNA sequence: TGTGCAAGTCGCTTATCGGTTGAAGCTTTCTTT.

The chain combines TRBV7-6 with TRBJ2-7; D might be TRBD1 (6 bases). V lost 5 bases to trimming and J lost 5 bases, with 13 bases between them. The germline gives CDR1 SGHVS, CDR2 FNYEAQ. The CDR3 is 13 residues long. The CDR3: CASSQTGLNEQYF. The CDR3 bases are TGTGCCAGCAGCCAAACAGGGTTAAACGAGCAGTACTTC.

The chain is built from TRBV7-6 and TRBJ2-7; 8 bases line up with TRBD1. V lost 5 bases, J lost 0 bases, and 15 bases stayed unmatched. Per the germline V gene, CDR1 is SGHVS and CDR2 is FNYEAQ. This CDR3 is 18 amino acids long. CDR3: CASSLRGPPRLSSYEQYF. The CDR3 DNA reads as TGTGCCAGCAGCCTCAGGGGGCCCCCGCGCCTTAGCTCCTACGAGCAGTACTTC.

The CDR3 sequence is CASSSDRGFITYNSPLHF. The CDR3 region has the DNA TGTGCCAGCAGTTCGGACAGGGGGTTTATTACATATAATTCACCCCTCCACTTT. The chain carries TRBV28 and TRBJ1-6; 10 bases align to TRBD1. CDR1 and CDR2 from the germline V gene are MDHEN and SYDVKM. This CDR3 region has 18 residues. Unmatched junction bases numbered 10, after V lost 4 bases and J lost 4 bases.

CDR3 sequence: CASSFSTGGAEQYF. The CDR3, as DNA: TGCGCCAGCAGCTTTAGTACAGGGGGTGCCGAGCAGTACTTC. The chain couples TRBV5-1 to TRBJ2-7; TRBD1 matches at 8 bases. The length of the CDR3 is 14 residues. Germline values: CDR1 SGHRS, CDR2 YFSETQ. Trimming at V came to 2 bases and at J to 6 bases, leaving 7 bases not matched to a gene.

The chain has TRBV7-2 and TRBJ1-2; TRBD1 agrees at 7 bases. CDR3 length equals 15 residues. The V and J ends lost 5 bases and 4 bases, in that order; junction bases with no gene match: 10. The germline V gene has CDR1 SGHTA and CDR2 FQGNSA. CDR3 bases: TGTGCCAGCAGCCCGCCGGGACAGAACAGCTATGGCTACACCTTC. Translation: CASSPPGQNSYGYTF. The full variable domain, its missing parts supplied by reference TRBV7-2 and TRBJ1-2, is GAGVSQSPSNKVTEKGKDVELRCDPISGHTALYWYRQSLGQGLEFLIYFQGNSAPDKSGLPSDRFSAERTGGSVSTLTIQRTQQEDSAVYLCASSPPGQNSYGYTFGSGTRLTVV.

The chain couples TRBV3-1 (or the pseudogene TRBV3-2) to TRBJ1-1; the D is unclear. Germline assignment: CDR1 LGHDT and CDR2 YNNKEL (reference sequence). Trimming cost V 1 base and J 3 bases, with 12 bases left between them. This CDR3 region has 15 residues. CDR3 DNA sequence: TGTGCCAGCAGCCAAGGGGTGTTTGGGCACACTGAAGCTTTCTTT. Its protein product is CASSQGVFGHTEAFF.

The V gene is TRBV11-2, the J gene TRBJ2-5; 10 positions match TRBD1. Trimming at V came to 0 bases and at J to 4 bases, leaving 17 bases not matched to a gene. The CDR3 has 20 amino acids. Germline V gives CDR1 SGHAT, CDR2 FQNNGV. The CDR3 sequence is CASSLDGGDRGLSLGETQYF. The CDR3 nucleotides are TGTGCCAGCAGCTTAGACGGGGGGGACAGGGGTCTTTCGTTGGGAGAGACCCAGTACTTC.

CDR3 loop: CAWSWGTGTDEQFF. In nucleotides, the CDR3 is TGTGCCTGGAGTTGGGGGACAGGGACGGATGAGCAGTTCTTC. The V gene is TRBV30, the J gene TRBJ2-1, with TRBD1 identical over 9 bases. The CDR3 runs to 14 residues. The V segment lost 2 bases and the J segment 8 bases; nucleotides outside the gene matches: 7. Germline CDR1 reads GTSNPN; CDR2 reads SVGIG (reference sequence).

This clone was seen repeatedly, ten times or more. The gene calls are TRBV5-1 and TRBJ1-3; 10 bases align to TRBD1. The CDR3 runs 15 residues. J lost 3 bases, V lost 3 bases, and 3 bases had no gene match. The germline V gene encodes CDR1 SGHRS and CDR2 YFSETQ. The CDR3 loop is CASSSGQGGGNTIYF. In DNA form, the CDR3 reads TGCGCCAGCAGCTCCGGACAGGGGGGTGGAAACACCATATATTTT.

The chain combines TRBV28 with TRBJ1-1, with D perhaps TRBD1 (5 bases). V lost 5 bases to trimming and J lost 6 bases, with 16 bases between them. CDR3 length: 14 amino acids. The germline gives CDR1 MDHEN, CDR2 SYDVKM. Written as DNA, the CDR3 is TGTGCCAGCAGTGCCCGTGACAGTAAATCTGAAGCTTTCTTT. Its protein is CASSARDSKSEAFF.

This rearrangement joins TRBV5-1 to TRBJ1-2; 7 bases agree with TRBD1. The germline V gene has CDR1 SGHRS and CDR2 YFSETQ. V dropped 0 bases and J dropped 7; count of bases not matched to a gene: 12. This CDR3 comprises 16 residues. CDR3 amino acids: CASSLAPQGERSGYTF. The CDR3 nucleotides read TGCGCCAGCAGCTTGGCCCCCCAGGGGGAGCGCTCTGGCTACACCTTC. Full variable domain (remainder filled in from reference TRBV5-1 and TRBJ1-2): KAGVTQTPRYLIKTRGQQVTLSCSPISGHRSVSWYQQTPGQGLQFLFEYFSETQRNKGNFPGRFSGRQFSNSRSEMNVSTLELGDSALYLCASSLAPQGERSGYTFGSGTRLTVV.

The chain carries TRBV7-9 and TRBJ2-7; D remains ambiguous. The CDR3 consists of 13 residues. Germline lookup yields CDR1 SEHNR and CDR2 FQNEAQ (reference sequence). V dropped 5 bases and J dropped 0 bases, with 8 bases sitting between them. The CDR3 bases are TGTGCCAGCAGCCCACCCGGCTCCTACGAGCAGTACTTC. The encoded protein is CASSPPGSYEQYF.

V and J are TRBV5-6 and TRBJ1-5; D is unresolved. The V gene's germline CDR1 is SGHDT and CDR2 YYEEEE. With 3 bases removed from V and 4 bases from J, the gap between germline ends came to 8 bases. The CDR3 contains 13 residues. DNA for the CDR3: TGTGCCAGCAGCTCAGAGAGGAATCAGCCCCAGCATTTT. Translated: CASSSERNQPQHF.